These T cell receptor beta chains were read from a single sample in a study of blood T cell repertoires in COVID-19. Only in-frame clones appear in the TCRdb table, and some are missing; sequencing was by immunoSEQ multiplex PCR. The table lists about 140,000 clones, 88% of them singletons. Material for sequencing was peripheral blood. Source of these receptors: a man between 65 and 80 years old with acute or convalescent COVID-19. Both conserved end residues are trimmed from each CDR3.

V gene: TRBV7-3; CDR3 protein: ASSGKLASETGELF
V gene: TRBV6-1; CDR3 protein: ASSEGPGPYEQY
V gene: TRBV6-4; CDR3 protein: ASSAQANTEAF
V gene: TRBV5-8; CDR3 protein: ASSTPYRGPVNTQY
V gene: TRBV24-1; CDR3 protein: ATSDPVLGYT
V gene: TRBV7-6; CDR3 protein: ASSPKLGRGNTEAF
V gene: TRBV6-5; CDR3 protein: ASSDRASYEQY
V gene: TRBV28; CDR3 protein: ASSPSQAFYGYT
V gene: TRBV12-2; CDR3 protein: ASRLVGGARNQPQH
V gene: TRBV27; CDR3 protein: ASSLSPSGYYSGANVLT
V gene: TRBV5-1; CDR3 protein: ASSKGLSLGYEQY
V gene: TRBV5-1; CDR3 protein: ASSDKTGGGKNIQY
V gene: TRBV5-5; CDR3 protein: ASSLLAGGLVEQY
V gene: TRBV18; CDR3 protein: ASSALQGGGTEAF
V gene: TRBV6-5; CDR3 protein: ASSLSHLVTDEQY
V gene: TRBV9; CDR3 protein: ASSPGTANTEAF
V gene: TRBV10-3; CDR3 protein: AISGGQRSNEFYEQF